The 10 T cell receptor beta chains presented below share a single source sample, sequenced in a study of CD8+CD57+ T cells in acquired aplastic anemia. Individuals selected for sequencing had exhibited CD8+CD57+ cell expansion on flow cytometry. CDR3 and TCR beta VDJ profiling relied on a genomic DNA template. TCRdb passed the reads through MiXCR, listing each CDR3 protein once. The table lists about 40,000 distinct CDR3 sequences, approximately 57% of them singletons. What was sequenced was sorted CD4+, CD8+, or CD8+CD57+ T cells (not recorded which) from PBMCs. These receptors were obtained from a human donor with aplastic anemia.

Concerning this clonotype: One end of the junction does not line up with germline, which may come from a read error. This chain links TRBV20-1 with TRBJ1-2, with D possibly matching TRBD1 (6 bases). Germline lookup yields CDR1 DFQATT and CDR2 SNEGSKA (reference sequence). The CDR3 spans 13 residues. This CDR3 is CGASVDRRGGYTF. DNA for the CDR3: TGCGGTGCCAGCGTCGACAGGAGAGGTGGCTACACCTTC.

The chain links TRBV15 to TRBJ1-6; D unclear. Trimming removed 0 bases from V and 7 bases from J, with 7 bases in between. This CDR3 is built from 14 residues. Per the germline V gene, CDR1 is LNHNV and CDR2 is YYDKDF (reference sequence). The CDR3 protein is CATSRDQRNSPLHF. As DNA, the CDR3 is TGTGCCACCAGCAGAGATCAACGGAATTCACCCCTCCACTTT.

This clonotype showed up many times. The V and J genes are TRBV5-1 and TRBJ2-7; possibly TRBD1 or TRBD2 for D (5 bases each). Looked up from germline, CDR1 is SGHRS and CDR2 is YFSETQ. The CDR3 totals 14 residues. V gave up 4 bases and J gave up 4 bases, with 15 bases separating them. In DNA form, the CDR3 reads TGCGCCAGCAGCCTCCGGGACCCACCGTACGAGCAGTACTTC. This gives the protein CASSLRDPPYEQYF.

Regarding this clonotype: At one of its ends the junction is not consistent with the germline gene, which may arise from a read error. This chain connects TRBV2 to TRBJ2-5; tentatively, D is TRBD2 (8 bases). Germline lookup yields CDR1 SNHLY and CDR2 FYNNEI. The CDR3 spans 14 residues. CDR3 coding DNA: TGTGCCAGCACCGGGGGGGGACAGCAAGAGACCCAGTATTTC. Amino acid sequence: CASTGGGQQETQYF.

The chain employs TRBV15 and TRBJ1-5, with a possible D match to TRBD1 (5 bases). CDR1 is LNHNV and CDR2 is YYDKDF in the germline V gene (reference sequence). The CDR3 spans 17 residues. The V end was cut by 0 bases, the J end by 2 bases, with 14 bases between. CDR3 in DNA: TGTGCCACCAGCAGAGATCACCGGCAGGGAGGCAATCAGCCCCAGCATTTT. This gives the protein CATSRDHRQGGNQPQHF.

CDR3 in DNA: TGTGCCAGCAGTTTAGACAGCGGATTCTACGAGCAGTACTTC. It yields the protein CASSLDSGFYEQYF. The chain joins TRBV12-3 or TRBV12-4 to TRBJ2-7; D possibly corresponds to TRBD2 (5 bases). Trimming shortened V by 1 base and J by 3 bases, and 10 bases separated the two germline ends. The CDR3 extends over 14 amino acids.

This clonotype came up many times. The rearrangement links TRBV7-3 to TRBJ2-4, with D maybe TRBD1 (5 bases). In germline, CDR1 is SGHTA, CDR2 FQGTGA. The CDR3 contains 13 residues. Trimming shortened V by 5 bases and J by 5 bases, and 10 bases separated the two germline ends. The CDR3 DNA sequence: TGTGCCAGCAGCCCCCCCAGGGAAAACATTCAGTACTTC. Amino acid sequence: CASSPPRENIQYF.

At least ten counts were recorded for this clonotype. CDR3 coding DNA: TGCGCCAACCCAAAGAGGGGGGGACGCATTCAGTACTTC. Translation: CANPKRGGRIQYF. This chain joins TRBV10-1 and TRBJ2-4, with D maybe TRBD2 (7 bases). The CDR3 covers 13 residues. Germline V CDR1 and CDR2: WNHNN, SYGVQD (reference sequence). V was shortened by 10 bases and J by 9 bases, with 19 bases between the two germline ends.

This chain joins TRBV7-8 and TRBJ1-2; possibly TRBD1 for D (5 bases). Looked up from germline, CDR1 is SGHVS and CDR2 is FQNEAQ. The CDR3 totals 16 residues. Trimming stripped 6 bases from V and 3 bases from J, with 20 bases between. The CDR3 bases are TGTGCCAGCAGTCCTCATTCGGGGGGGACCGACTATGGCTACACCTTC. This encodes CASSPHSGGTDYGYTF. The complete variable domain, with remaining parts taken from reference TRBV7-8 and TRBJ1-2, reads GAGVSQSPRYKVAKRGQDVALRCDPISGHVSLFWYQQALGQGPEFLTYFQNEAQLDKSGLPSDRFFAERPEGSVSTLKIQRTQQEDSAVYLCASSPHSGGTDYGYTFGSGTRLTVV.

The chain carries TRBV7-8 and TRBJ2-5, with 13 positions matching TRBD2. The CDR3 length is 16 residues. After removal of 4 bases from V and 4 bases from J, the junction contained 6 bases not matched to a gene. Per the germline V gene, CDR1 is SGHVS and CDR2 is FQNEAQ. The CDR3, as DNA: TGTGCCAGCAGCTCAGGACTAGCGGGAGTAGGAGAGACCCAGTACTTC. It encodes CASSSGLAGVGETQYF.